This T cell receptor beta chain was found in a study of technical replicates of blood from several donors. V was clipped by 4 bases and J by 1 base, with 22 bases between them. The CDR3 is 19 residues long. The V gene's germline CDR1 is MDHEN and CDR2 SYDVKM. Only in-frame clones appear in the TCRdb table, and some are missing; sequencing was by immunoSEQ multiplex PCR. The data contain about 83,000 clones, about 92% of them seen just once; the ten biggest clones take up more than 0.2%. The genes are TRBV28 and TRBJ1-4; perhaps TRBD1 as D (5 bases). The sequencing input was T cells isolated from PBMCs. The sequence derives from a human donor in good health. This CDR3 is CASSSPRGGGFGTNEKLFF. DNA of the CDR3: TGTGCCAGCAGTTCACCGCGGGGCGGGGGGTTCGGAACTAATGAAAAACTGTTTTTT.